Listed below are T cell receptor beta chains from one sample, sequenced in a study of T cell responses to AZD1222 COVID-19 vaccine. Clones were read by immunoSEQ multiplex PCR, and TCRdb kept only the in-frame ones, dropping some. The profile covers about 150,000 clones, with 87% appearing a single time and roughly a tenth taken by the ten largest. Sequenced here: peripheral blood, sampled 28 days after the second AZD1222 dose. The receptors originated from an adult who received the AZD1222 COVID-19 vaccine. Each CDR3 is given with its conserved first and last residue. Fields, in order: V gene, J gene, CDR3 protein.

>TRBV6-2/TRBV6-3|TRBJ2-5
CASSYHPAGEKDQETQYF
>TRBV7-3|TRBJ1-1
CASSLTGGGTEAFF
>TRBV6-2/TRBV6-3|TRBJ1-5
CASSNRIGNQPQHF
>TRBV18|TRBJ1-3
CASSPPRERQLSSGNTIYF
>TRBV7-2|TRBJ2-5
CASSSPSAGTKETQYF
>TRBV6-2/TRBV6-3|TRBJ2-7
CASSYAGESYEQYF
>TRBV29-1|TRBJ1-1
CSVEGNTEAFF
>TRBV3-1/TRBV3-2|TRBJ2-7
CASSHRIAGGTYEQYF
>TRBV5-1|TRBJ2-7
CASSFLAGRGEQYF
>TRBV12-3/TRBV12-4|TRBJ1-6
CASRPTLEAPLHF
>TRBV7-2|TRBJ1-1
CASSLGRDRGPITEAFF
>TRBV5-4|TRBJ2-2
CASSSATSGRDNTGELFF
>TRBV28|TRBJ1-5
CASSSHQGGQPQHF
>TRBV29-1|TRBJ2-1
CSAIKSGNPSYNEQFF
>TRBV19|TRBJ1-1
CASSIGGQNTEAFF
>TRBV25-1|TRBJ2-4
CASSGSGAKNIQYF
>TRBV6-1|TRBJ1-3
CASSRASEGNTIYF
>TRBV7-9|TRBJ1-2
CASSQQENYGYTF
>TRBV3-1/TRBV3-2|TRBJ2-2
CASCLAGVGGELFF
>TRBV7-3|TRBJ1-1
CASSLNGGLSTEAFF
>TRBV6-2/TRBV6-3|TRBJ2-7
CASSSGLTQSSYEQYF
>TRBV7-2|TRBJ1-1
CASSLGHDRNTEAFF
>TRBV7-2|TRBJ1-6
CASSLVGREGSPLHF
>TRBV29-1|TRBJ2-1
CSVEAGRYVEEQFF
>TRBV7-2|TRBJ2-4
CASSSDFSGKNIQYF
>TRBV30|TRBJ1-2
CAWTGGAFYGYTF
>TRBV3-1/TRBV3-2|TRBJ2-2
CASQKRGNTGELFF
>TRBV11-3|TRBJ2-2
CASSLRESGELFF
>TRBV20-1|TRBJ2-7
CSASPIFYEQYF
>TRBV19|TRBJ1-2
CASSPRGQGYGYTF
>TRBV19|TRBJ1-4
CASSSRTGGDEKLFF
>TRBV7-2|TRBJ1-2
CASSIQQGSYGYTF
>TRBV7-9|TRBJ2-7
CASSLAGTLNQGYF
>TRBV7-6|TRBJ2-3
CASSLPGSADTQYF
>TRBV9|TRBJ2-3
CASSPRQTSGTDTQYF
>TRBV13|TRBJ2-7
CASSLLPYNEQYF
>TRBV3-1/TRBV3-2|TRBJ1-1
CASSQGQVNTEAFF
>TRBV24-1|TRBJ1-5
CATSEAAGSGQPQHF
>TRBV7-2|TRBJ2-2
CASSSGLVGELFF
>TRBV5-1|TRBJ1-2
CASSLEAYGYTF
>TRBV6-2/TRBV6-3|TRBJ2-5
CASSRATGGLFETQYF
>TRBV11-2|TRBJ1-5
CASSLAPSPNQPQHF
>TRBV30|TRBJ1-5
CAWSSGQGALGNQPQHF
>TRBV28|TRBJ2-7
CASISASTYEQYF
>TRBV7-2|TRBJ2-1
CASSSGRYNEQFF
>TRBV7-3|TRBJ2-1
CASSLVLGLGNEQFF
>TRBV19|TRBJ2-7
CASSIAQGLGEQYF